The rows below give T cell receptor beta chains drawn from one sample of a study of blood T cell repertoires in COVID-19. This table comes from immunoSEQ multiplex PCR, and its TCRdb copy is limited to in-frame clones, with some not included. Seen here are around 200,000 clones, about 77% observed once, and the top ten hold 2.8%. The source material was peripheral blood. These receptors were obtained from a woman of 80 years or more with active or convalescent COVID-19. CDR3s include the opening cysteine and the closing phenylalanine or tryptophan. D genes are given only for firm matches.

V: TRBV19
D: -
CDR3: CASSIGLSGSYEQYF

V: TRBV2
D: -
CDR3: CASRRQEITDTQYF

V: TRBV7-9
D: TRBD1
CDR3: CASSYRGTYEQYF

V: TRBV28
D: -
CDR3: CASSSLAGKRYEQYF

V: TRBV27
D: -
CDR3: CASSKGHRVITEAFF

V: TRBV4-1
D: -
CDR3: CASSFHPVAGTDTQYF

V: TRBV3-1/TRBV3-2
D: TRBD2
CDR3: CASSQELTSGTRQYF

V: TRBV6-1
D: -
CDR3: CASSEVGVGEKLFF

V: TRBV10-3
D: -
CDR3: CAVYGNTIYF

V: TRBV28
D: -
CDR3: CASSLVDSKLTQYF

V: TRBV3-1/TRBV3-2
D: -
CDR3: CASRTAGRGGYTF

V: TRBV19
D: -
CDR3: CASSTLTGTRGEKLFF

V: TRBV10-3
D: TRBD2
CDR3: CAITGLAGGAGELFF

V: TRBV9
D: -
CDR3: CASSGGRQGQSEQYF

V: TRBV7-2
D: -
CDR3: CASSLTLNTEAFF

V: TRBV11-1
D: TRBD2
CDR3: CASSRTSGGPSYEQYF

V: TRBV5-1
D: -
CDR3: CASSLAGETQYF

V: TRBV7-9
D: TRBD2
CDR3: CASSQAGADTQYF

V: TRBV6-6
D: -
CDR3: CASSYITVAEAFF

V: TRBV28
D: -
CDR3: CASRRRQGGATEAFF

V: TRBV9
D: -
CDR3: CASMEGTEGNTIYF

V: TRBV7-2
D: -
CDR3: CASSRGGLGETQYF

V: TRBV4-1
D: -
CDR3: CASSQEWGVYEQYF

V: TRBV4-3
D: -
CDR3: CASSQETPSTGNTIYF

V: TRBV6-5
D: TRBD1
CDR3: CASSSTGVGSPLHF

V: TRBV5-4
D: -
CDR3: CASSLGSREETQYF

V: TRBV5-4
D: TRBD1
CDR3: CASSPGTGGGDGYGYTF